In its sample, the clone carrying this TCR beta chain was seen a few times. Its antigen is unknown. Each CDR3 protein gets one entry after TCRdb re-called the reads with MiXCR. Among about 830,000 distinct CDR3 sequences listed, around a third were seen once. V trimming: 4 bases; J trimming: 5 bases; junction bases outside the gene matches: 7. Germline assignment: CDR1 SGHVS and CDR2 FNYEAQ. The CDR3 has 15 amino acids. The entry originates in a study of T cell repertoires in cytomegalovirus infection. The gene calls are TRBV7-6 and TRBJ1-5; 8 bases align to TRBD1. The sequence derives from a human donor in good health (CMV status not recorded). Some clones in this sample may be carry-over from other donors' samples. Source: cultured CD8+ T cells from PBMCs, taken from culture after CMV antigen stimulation. CDR3 region: CASSSRTGIYQPQHF. CDR3 DNA: TGTGCCAGCAGCTCTAGGACAGGGATTTATCAGCCCCAGCATTTT.